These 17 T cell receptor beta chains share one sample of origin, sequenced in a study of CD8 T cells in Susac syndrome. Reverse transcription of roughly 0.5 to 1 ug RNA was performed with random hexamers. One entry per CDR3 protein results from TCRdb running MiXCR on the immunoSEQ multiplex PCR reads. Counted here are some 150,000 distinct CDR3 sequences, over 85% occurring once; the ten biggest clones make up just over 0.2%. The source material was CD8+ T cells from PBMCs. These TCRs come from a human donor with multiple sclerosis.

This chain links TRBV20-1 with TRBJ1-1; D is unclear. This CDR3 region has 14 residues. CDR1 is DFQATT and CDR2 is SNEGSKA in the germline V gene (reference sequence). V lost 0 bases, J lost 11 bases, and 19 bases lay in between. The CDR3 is CSARDRFEVSQAFF. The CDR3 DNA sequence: TGCAGTGCTAGAGATAGGTTCGAGGTTTCGCAGGCTTTCTTT.

The CDR3 coding sequence is TGTGCCAGCAGCCTACCAGGGGGTGGGGAGCAGTACTTC. Protein sequence: CASSLPGGGEQYF. The chain couples TRBV14 to TRBJ2-7, with 7 bases identical to TRBD1. Germline assignment: CDR1 SGHDN and CDR2 FVKESK. The CDR3 extends over 13 amino acids. Trimming took 4 bases from V and 7 from J; bases not matched to a gene: 7. Combining the CDR3 with reference TRBV14 and TRBJ2-7 gives the whole variable domain EAGVTQFPSHSVIEKGQTVTLRCDPISGHDNLYWYRRVMGKEIKFLLHFVKESKQDESGMPNNRFLAERTGGTYSTLKVQPAELEDSGVYFCASSLPGGGEQYFGPGTRLTVT.

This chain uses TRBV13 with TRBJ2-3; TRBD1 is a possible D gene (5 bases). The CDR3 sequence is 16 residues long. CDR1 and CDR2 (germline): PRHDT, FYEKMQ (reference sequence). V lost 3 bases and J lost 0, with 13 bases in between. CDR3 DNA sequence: TGTGCCAGCAGCTTCTCAGGGCTATCTAGCACAGATACGCAGTATTTT. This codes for CASSFSGLSSTDTQYF.

CDR3 residues: CSARDLREAKNIQYF. The CDR3 bases are TGCAGTGCTAGAGATCTCAGGGAAGCCAAAAACATTCAGTACTTC. J is TRBJ2-4 and V is TRBV20-1, with D maybe TRBD1 (5 bases). V was clipped by 0 bases and J by 0 bases, with 9 bases between them. The CDR3 loop spans 15 amino acids. The germline gives CDR1 DFQATT, CDR2 SNEGSKA (reference sequence).

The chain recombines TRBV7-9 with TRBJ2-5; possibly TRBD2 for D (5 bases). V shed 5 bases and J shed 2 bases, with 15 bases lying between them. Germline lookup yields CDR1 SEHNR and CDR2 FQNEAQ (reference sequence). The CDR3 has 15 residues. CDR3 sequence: CASSNLGRGQETQYF. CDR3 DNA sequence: TGTGCCAGCAGCAACCTCGGACGGGGACAAGAGACCCAGTACTTC.

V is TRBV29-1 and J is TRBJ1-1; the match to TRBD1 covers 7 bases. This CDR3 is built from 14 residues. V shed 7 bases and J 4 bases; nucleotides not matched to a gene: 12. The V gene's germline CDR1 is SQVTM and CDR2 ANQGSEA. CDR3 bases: TGCAGCGCGGATTCGGGCGACAGGGCCACTGAAGCTTTCTTT. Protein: CSADSGDRATEAFF.

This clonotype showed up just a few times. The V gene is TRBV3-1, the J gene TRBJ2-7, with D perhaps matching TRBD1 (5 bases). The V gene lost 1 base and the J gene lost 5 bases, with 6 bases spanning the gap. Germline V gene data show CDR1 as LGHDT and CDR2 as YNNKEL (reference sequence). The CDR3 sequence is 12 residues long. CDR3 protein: CASSQAGNEQYF. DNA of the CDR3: TGTGCCAGCAGCCAAGCAGGGAACGAGCAGTACTTC.

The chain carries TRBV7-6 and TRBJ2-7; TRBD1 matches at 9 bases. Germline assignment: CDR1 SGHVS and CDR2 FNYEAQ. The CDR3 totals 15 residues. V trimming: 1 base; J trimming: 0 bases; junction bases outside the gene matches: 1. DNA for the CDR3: TGTGCCAGCAGCTTAGAACAGGGGGCCTCCTACGAGCAGTACTTC. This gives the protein CASSLEQGASYEQYF.

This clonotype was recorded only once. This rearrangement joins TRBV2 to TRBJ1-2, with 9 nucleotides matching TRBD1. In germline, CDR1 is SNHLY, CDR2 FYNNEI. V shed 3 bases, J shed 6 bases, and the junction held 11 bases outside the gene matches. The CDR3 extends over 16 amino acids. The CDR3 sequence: CASSDYSGTGSDGYTF. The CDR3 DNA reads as TGTGCCAGCAGTGATTACTCCGGGACAGGGTCTGATGGCTACACCTTC.

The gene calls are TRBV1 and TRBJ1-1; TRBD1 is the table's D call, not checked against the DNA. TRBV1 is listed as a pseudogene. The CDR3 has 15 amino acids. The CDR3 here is CTSSQDLGRGTEAFF. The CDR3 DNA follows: TGCACCAGCAGCCAAGATCTGGGTAGGGGCACTGAAGCTTTCTTT.

CDR3 amino acids: CASSLASRPPYNEQFF. The DNA for the CDR3 is TGTGCCAGCAGTTTAGCCTCGAGACCCCCGTACAATGAGCAGTTCTTC. The chain joins TRBV28 to TRBJ2-1; D call uncertain. This CDR3 is built from 16 residues. Per germline, CDR1 MDHEN and CDR2 SYDVKM. V lost 2 bases and J lost 4, with 15 bases in between.

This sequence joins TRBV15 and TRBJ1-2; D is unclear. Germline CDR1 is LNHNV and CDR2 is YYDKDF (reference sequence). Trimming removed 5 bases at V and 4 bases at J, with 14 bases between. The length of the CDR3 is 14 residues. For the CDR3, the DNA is TGTGCCACCAGCTCCGCACCCGTTCCCTATGGCTACACCTTC. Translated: CATSSAPVPYGYTF.

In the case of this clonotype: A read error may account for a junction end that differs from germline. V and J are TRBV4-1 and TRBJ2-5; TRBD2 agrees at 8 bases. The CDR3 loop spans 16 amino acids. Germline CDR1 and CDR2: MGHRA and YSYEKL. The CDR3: CASSEEEAGVQETQYF. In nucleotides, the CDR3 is TGCGCCAGCAGCGAAGAAGAAGCGGGGGTCCAAGAGACCCAGTACTTC.

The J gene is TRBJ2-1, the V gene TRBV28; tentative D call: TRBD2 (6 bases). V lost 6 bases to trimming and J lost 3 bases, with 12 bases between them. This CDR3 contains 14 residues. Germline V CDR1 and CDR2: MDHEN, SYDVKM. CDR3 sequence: CASRSGLLYNEQFF. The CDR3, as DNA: TGTGCCAGCAGATCGGGACTGCTCTACAATGAGCAGTTCTTC.

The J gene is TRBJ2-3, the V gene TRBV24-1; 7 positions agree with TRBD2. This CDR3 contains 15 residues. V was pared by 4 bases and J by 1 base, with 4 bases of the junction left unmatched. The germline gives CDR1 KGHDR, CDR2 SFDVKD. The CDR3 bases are TGTGCCACCAGTGAGCTGAGCGGGGGCACAGATACGCAGTATTTT. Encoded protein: CATSELSGGTDTQYF.

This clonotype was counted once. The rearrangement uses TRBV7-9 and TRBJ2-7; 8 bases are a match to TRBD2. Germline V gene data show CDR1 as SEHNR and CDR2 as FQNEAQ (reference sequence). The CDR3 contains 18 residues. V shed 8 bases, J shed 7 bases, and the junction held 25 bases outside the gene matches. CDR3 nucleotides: TGTGCCAGCTCCATACTACCAGCGGGGGCCCCGAGAGCGGAGGAGCAGTACTTC. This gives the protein CASSILPAGAPRAEEQYF. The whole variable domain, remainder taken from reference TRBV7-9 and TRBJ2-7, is DTGVSQNPRHKITKRGQNVTFRCDPISEHNRLYWYRQTLGQGPEFLTYFQNEAQLEKSRLLSDRFSAERPKGSFSTLEIQRTEQGDSAMYLCASSILPAGAPRAEEQYFGPGTRLTVT.

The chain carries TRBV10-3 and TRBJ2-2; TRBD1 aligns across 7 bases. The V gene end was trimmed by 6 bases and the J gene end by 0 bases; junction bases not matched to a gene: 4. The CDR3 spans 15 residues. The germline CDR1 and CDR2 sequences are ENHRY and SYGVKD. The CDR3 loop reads CAISRDRSNTGELFF. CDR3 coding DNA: TGTGCCATCAGCCGGGACAGATCGAACACCGGGGAGCTGTTTTTT.